What follows describes a single TCR beta chain. The V gene's germline CDR1 is LNHDA and CDR2 SQIVND (reference sequence). After removal of 2 bases from V and 8 bases from J, the junction contained 7 bases not matched to a gene. This CDR3 has 14 residues. This specimen comes from a study of blood T cell repertoires in COVID-19. Across the whole study: Acute and convalescent COVID-19 samples came from the United States, Italy and Spain. Sources were T cells, B-cell-depleted T cells, or PBMCs; the material itself was cDNA or gDNA.

In the authors' methods: The assay estimated nucleated cells by amplifying reference gene primers. Profiling relied on immunoSEQ multiplex PCR, and the TCRdb table lists in-frame clones only, not all of them. V and J calls plus clone size are reproduced from that table; the DNA served to infer D and trimming. Of some 72,000 clones listed, about 90% are singletons. This TCR was sampled from a man aged 50-60 years with active COVID-19. The genes are TRBV19 and TRBJ1-2; 8 bases match TRBD1. The sequencing input was peripheral blood. As DNA, the CDR3 is TGTGCCAGTAGTATAACCGGACAGGGAGGAGGCTACACCTTC. Encoded protein: CASSITGQGGGYTF.